One and the same sample provided the 28 T cell receptor beta chains below, sequenced in a study of blood T cell repertoires in COVID-19. Only in-frame clones appear in the TCRdb table, and some are missing; sequencing was by immunoSEQ multiplex PCR. Of over 30,000 clones in the sample, 85% to 95% were seen once. The sample was peripheral blood. These receptors all stem from a human donor in a cohort sampled during active COVID-19.

The chain employs TRBV4-3 and TRBJ1-1; tentatively, D is TRBD1 (6 bases). CDR1 is LGHNA and CDR2 is YSLEER in the germline V gene. The CDR3 contains 14 residues. V was trimmed by 0 bases and J by 6 bases, leaving 11 bases between them. In DNA, the CDR3 is TGCGCCAGCAGCCAAGATACAGGGTGGGCTGAAGCTTTCTTT. This encodes CASSQDTGWAEAFF.

The rearrangement uses TRBV6-5 and TRBJ2-7, with 7 positions matching TRBD1. The trim removed 10 bases at V and 1 base at J, leaving 10 bases unmatched. Looked up from germline, CDR1 is MNHEY and CDR2 is SVGAGI. CDR3 length equals 14 residues. The CDR3 bases are TGTGCCATCCGAAGACCAGGGGGTTCCTACGAGCAGTACTTC. It yields the protein CAIRRPGGSYEQYF.

V gene TRBV7-9 combines with J gene TRBJ2-7, with 9 bases aligning to TRBD1. Trimming took 4 bases from V and 3 from J; bases not matched to a gene: 7. The length of the CDR3 is 15 residues. Germline CDR1 SEHNR, CDR2 FQNEAQ (reference sequence). In DNA form, the CDR3 reads TGTGCCAGCAGCTCCCCGGGACAGGGATTCTACGAGCAGTACTTC. The encoded protein is CASSSPGQGFYEQYF.

For the CDR3, the DNA is TGTGCCAGCAGCTTGGGCCTACAGGGGGCGGATGAGCAGTACTTC. This encodes CASSLGLQGADEQYF. The J gene is TRBJ2-7, the V gene TRBV7-6; 9 nucleotides match TRBD1. This CDR3 is 15 amino acids long. V lost 3 bases, J lost 7 bases, and 10 bases stayed unmatched. CDR1 and CDR2 (germline): SGHVS, FNYEAQ.

The rearrangement joins TRBV30 to TRBJ1-3; unclear D gene. Trimming cost V 3 bases and J 4 bases, with 13 bases left between them. The CDR3 covers 14 residues. Germline CDR1 is GTSNPN and CDR2 is SVGIG (reference sequence). The CDR3 DNA sequence: TGTGCCTGGAGCCGATCTAGTACCGGAAACACCATATATTTT. The encoded protein is CAWSRSSTGNTIYF.

V and J are TRBV4-3 and TRBJ2-2, with TRBD2 matching over 8 bases. The CDR3 is 17 residues long. Germline CDR1 and CDR2: LGHNA and YSLEER. V was pared by 2 bases and J by 4 bases, with 9 bases of the junction left unmatched. The CDR3 reads CASSQWGPGGTTGELFF. CDR3 nucleotide sequence: TGCGCCAGCAGCCAATGGGGGCCGGGAGGGACCACCGGGGAGCTGTTTTTT.

The chain recombines TRBV19 with TRBJ2-7, with TRBD1 as a possible D gene (6 bases). Germline CDR1 is LNHDA and CDR2 is SQIVND (reference sequence). With 4 bases removed from V and 2 bases from J, the gap between germline ends came to 21 bases. The CDR3 spans 17 residues. In nucleotides, the CDR3 is TGTGCCAGTAGTAAGTCGGCAGGGGCGAGCAAACCCTACGAGCAGTACTTC. Amino acids: CASSKSAGASKPYEQYF.

The chain uses TRBV18 and TRBJ1-2; 8 nucleotides match TRBD1. The CDR3 totals 14 residues. The ends lost 4 bases at V and 7 bases at J; junction bases unmatched: 8. The V gene's germline CDR1 is KGHSH and CDR2 LQKENI. Here the CDR3 DNA reads TGTGCCAGCTCACTCGACAGGGGAGTGGGTGGCTACACCTTC. The encoded protein is CASSLDRGVGGYTF.

In nucleotides, the CDR3 is TGCGCCAGCAGCTTGGAGGGGGCATGCGATCAGCCCCAGCATTTT. Its protein product is CASSLEGACDQPQHF. V usage is TRBV5-1 and J usage is TRBJ1-5, with 7 bases that match TRBD1. Germline V gene data show CDR1 as SGHRS and CDR2 as YFSETQ. Losses at the gene ends were 0 bases for V and 5 bases for J; bases not matched to a gene: 5. CDR3 size: 15 residues.

J is TRBJ2-7 and V is TRBV6-2 or TRBV6-3, with 10 positions matching TRBD2. Per germline, CDR1 MNHEY and CDR2 SVGEGT. The V and J ends lost 3 bases and 0 bases, in that order; junction bases with no gene match: 17. This CDR3 has 20 residues. CDR3 in DNA: TGTGCCAGCAGTTATTCCCGGACTAGCGGACAGTTAAGGAGCTCCTACGAGCAGTACTTC. Protein product: CASSYSRTSGQLRSSYEQYF.

This clone was observed a handful of times. This chain uses TRBV7-9 with TRBJ2-1, with 10 bases fitting TRBD1. V was pared by 5 bases and J by 9 bases, with 7 bases of the junction left unmatched. CDR1 SEHNR and CDR2 FQNEAQ come from the germline V gene (reference sequence). The CDR3 has 14 amino acids. The CDR3 DNA follows: TGTGCCAGCAGCATAACCGGGACAGGGGTTGAGCAGTTCTTC. This sequence encodes CASSITGTGVEQFF.

V is TRBV2 and J is TRBJ2-5; unclear D gene. From germline, CDR1 is SNHLY and CDR2 FYNNEI. V lost 6 bases, J lost 7 bases, and 15 bases lay in between. The CDR3 consists of 13 residues. The CDR3 spells CASRPDTMWTQYF. DNA for the CDR3: TGTGCCAGCAGACCCGACACGATGTGGACCCAGTACTTC. Supplemented by reference TRBV2 and TRBJ2-5, the full variable domain reads EPEVTQTPSHQVTQMGQEVILRCVPISNHLYFYWYRQILGQKVEFLVSFYNNEISEKSEIFDDQFSVERPDGSNFTLKIRSTKLEDSAMYFCASRPDTMWTQYFGPGTRLLVL.

This chain connects TRBV2 to TRBJ2-3, with D perhaps matching TRBD1 (5 bases). From germline, CDR1 is SNHLY and CDR2 FYNNEI. The length of the CDR3 is 15 residues. Trimming took off 7 bases at V and 0 bases at J, with 14 bases between the two ends. CDR3: CASTRQSASTDTQYF. The CDR3 coding sequence is TGTGCCAGCACGCGACAGTCAGCTAGCACAGATACGCAGTATTTT.

This clone was seen a few times. J is TRBJ2-3 and V is TRBV2; D possibly corresponds to TRBD2 (5 bases). There are 12 residues in the CDR3. CDR1 SNHLY and CDR2 FYNNEI come from the germline V gene. The V end lost 7 bases, the J end lost 6 bases, and 11 bases lay between the germline ends. The CDR3, as DNA: TGTGCCAGCACGGGGTATGCCGATACGCAGTATTTT. Residues: CASTGYADTQYF.

Concerning this clone itself: The junction differs from germline at one of its ends, possibly a read error. The V and J genes are TRBV5-5 and TRBJ1-1; TRBD1 matches 8 bases. The CDR3 totals 16 residues. CDR1 and CDR2 from the germline V gene are SGHKS and YYEKEE (reference sequence). The CDR3 loop reads CASNLGQAMLNTEAFF. The DNA of the CDR3 is TGTGCCAGCAACTTGGGACAGGCTATGTTGAACACTGAAGCTTTCTTT. The entire variable domain, with the rest obtained from reference TRBV5-5 and TRBJ1-1, is as follows: DAGVTQSPTHLIKTRGQQVTLRCSPISGHKSVSWYQQVLGQGPQFIFQYYEKEERGRGNFPDRFSARQFPNYSSELNVNALLLGDSALYLCASNLGQAMLNTEAFFGQGTRLTVV.

This chain links TRBV3-1 (or the pseudogene TRBV3-2) with TRBJ2-3; TRBD2 aligns across 9 bases. The ends lost 0 bases at V and 1 base at J; junction bases unmatched: 8. The germline gives CDR1 LGHDT, CDR2 YNNKEL (reference sequence). The CDR3 is made up of 18 amino acids. The CDR3 loop reads CASSQERERLAGTDTQYF. The CDR3 nucleotides read TGTGCCAGCAGCCAAGAGAGAGAGCGACTAGCGGGCACAGATACGCAGTATTTT.

The gene calls are TRBV5-6 and TRBJ2-1; tentative D call: TRBD2 (5 bases). Germline CDR1 reads SGHDT; CDR2 reads YYEEEE. The CDR3 loop spans 15 amino acids. V was cut by 1 base and J by 0 bases, with 8 bases left in between. For the CDR3, the DNA is TGTGCCAGCAGCTTGATAGGGAGCTCCTACAATGAGCAGTTCTTC. Its protein is CASSLIGSSYNEQFF.

This chain's CDR3 is CASRNRGQVQETQYF. CDR3 DNA: TGCGCCAGCAGGAACAGGGGGCAGGTCCAAGAGACCCAGTACTTC. V and J are TRBV10-2 and TRBJ2-5; 9 nucleotides align to TRBD1. The germline gives CDR1 WSHSY, CDR2 SAAADI. Unmatched junction bases numbered 6, after V lost 6 bases and J lost 1 base. The CDR3 totals 15 residues.

The chain employs TRBV27 and TRBJ2-1, with 11 positions matching TRBD2. CDR3 length: 15 residues. CDR1 is MNHEY and CDR2 is SMNVEV in the germline V gene (reference sequence). The V segment lost 3 bases and the J segment 7 bases; nucleotides outside the gene matches: 5. The CDR3 region has the DNA TGTGCCAGCAGTTTGAGACTAGCGGGGCAAAATGAGCAGTTCTTC. The encoded protein is CASSLRLAGQNEQFF.

This rearrangement joins TRBV29-1 to TRBJ1-2; D not certain. This CDR3 has 15 residues. Germline loops: CDR1 SQVTM, CDR2 ANQGSEA. V was clipped by 0 bases and J by 4 bases, with 15 bases between them. The CDR3 protein is CSVEEGAGRRYGYTF. As DNA, the CDR3 is TGCAGCGTTGAAGAAGGAGCCGGCCGACGCTATGGCTACACCTTC.

The rearrangement joins TRBV30 to TRBJ2-1; the D gene is possibly TRBD1 (6 bases). The CDR3 is made up of 13 amino acids. Deletions cut 0 bases from V and 10 bases from J, with 13 bases between. Germline CDR1 and CDR2: GTSNPN and SVGIG (reference sequence). The CDR3 DNA reads as TGTGCCTGGAGTGTCTCAGGGGCATGGGAGCAGTTCTTC. This translates into CAWSVSGAWEQFF.

The CDR3 nucleotides read TGTGCCAGCAGTCGGGAGGTTAACTATGGCTACACCTTC. Residues: CASSREVNYGYTF. This sequence joins TRBV14 and TRBJ1-2, with D hard to call. CDR3 length: 13 amino acids. V lost 6 bases, J lost 1 base, and 9 bases lay in between. Germline-derived CDR1 and CDR2 are SGHDN and FVKESK.

The rearrangement joins TRBV18 to TRBJ2-3, with 12 positions matching TRBD2. V was pared by 3 bases and J by 4 bases, with 8 bases of the junction left unmatched. Looked up from germline, CDR1 is KGHSH and CDR2 is LQKENI. CDR3 size: 17 residues. The CDR3 sequence: CASSPLLAGGRADTQYF. Here the CDR3 DNA reads TGTGCCAGCTCACCCCTCCTAGCGGGAGGGAGGGCAGATACGCAGTATTTT.

J is TRBJ2-3 and V is TRBV18; 12 bases are a match to TRBD2. The CDR3 has 15 amino acids. Germline loops: CDR1 KGHSH, CDR2 LQKENI. V was clipped by 2 bases and J by 10 bases; unmatched bases: 7. The CDR3 protein is CASSPVTSGSHSQYF. The DNA for the CDR3 is TGTGCCAGCTCACCAGTGACTAGCGGGAGTCATTCGCAGTATTTT.

This chain connects TRBV3-1 (or the pseudogene TRBV3-2) to TRBJ2-4; D perhaps matches TRBD1 (6 bases). Germline lookup yields CDR1 LGHDT and CDR2 YNNKEL (reference sequence). V was pared by 5 bases and J by 8 bases, with 13 bases between. The CDR3 runs to 13 residues. In DNA, the CDR3 is TGTGCCAGCAGCTCGGACAGAGCAGACATTCAGTACTTC. Encoded protein: CASSSDRADIQYF.

J is TRBJ1-4 and V is TRBV7-2; weak D call: TRBD1 (6 bases). The CDR3 has 15 residues. V lost 2 bases and J 6 bases, leaving 13 bases between the germline ends. Germline-derived CDR1 and CDR2 are SGHTA and FQGNSA. This CDR3 reads CASSLFGQTDEKLFF. As DNA, the CDR3 is TGTGCCAGCAGCTTATTCGGACAGACGGATGAAAAACTGTTTTTT.

The chain is built from TRBV21-1 and TRBJ1-1; the D call TRBD1 from the table was never checked on the DNA. TRBV21-1 is annotated as a pseudogene. The CDR3 runs to 17 residues. CDR3 protein: CASSKYRDRGQNTEAFF. The CDR3 region has the DNA TGTGCCAGCAGCAAATACCGGGACAGGGGCCAGAACACTGAAGCTTTCTTT.

The chain carries TRBV14 and TRBJ2-1; TRBD2 matches 11 bases. Germline assignment: CDR1 SGHDN and CDR2 FVKESK. V trimming: 3 bases; J trimming: 4 bases; junction bases outside the gene matches: 5. The CDR3 runs to 16 residues. DNA of the CDR3: TGTGCCAGCAGCCAGGAGGGACTAGCGGAGTACAATGAGCAGTTCTTC. This sequence encodes CASSQEGLAEYNEQFF.